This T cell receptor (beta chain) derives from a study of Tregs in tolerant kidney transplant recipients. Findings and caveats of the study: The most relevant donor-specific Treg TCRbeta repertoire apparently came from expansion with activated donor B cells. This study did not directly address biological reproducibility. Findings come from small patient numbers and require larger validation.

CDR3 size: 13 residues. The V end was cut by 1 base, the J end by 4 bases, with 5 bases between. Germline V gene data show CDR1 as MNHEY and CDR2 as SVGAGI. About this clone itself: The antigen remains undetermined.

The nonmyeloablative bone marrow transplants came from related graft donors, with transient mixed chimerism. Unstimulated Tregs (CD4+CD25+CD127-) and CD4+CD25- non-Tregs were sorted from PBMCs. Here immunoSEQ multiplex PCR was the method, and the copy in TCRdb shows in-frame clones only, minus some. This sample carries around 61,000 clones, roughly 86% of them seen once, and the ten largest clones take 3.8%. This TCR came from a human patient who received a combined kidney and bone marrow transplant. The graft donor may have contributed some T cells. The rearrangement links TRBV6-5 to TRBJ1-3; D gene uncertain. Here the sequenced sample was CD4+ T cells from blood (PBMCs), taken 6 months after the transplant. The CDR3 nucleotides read TGTGCCAGCAGTTACTTTAGCGGAAACACCATATATTTT. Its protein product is CASSYFSGNTIYF.